This TCR beta chain was identified in a study of cytomegalovirus exposure and HLA in healthy donors. Clones were sequenced by immunoSEQ multiplex PCR, and TCRdb holds only the in-frame ones, with some missing. The sample carries 100,000 to 150,000 clones, about 90% recorded once. Points from the study as a whole: The tendency of first-cohort TCR clusters to co-occur in the roughly 110 validation repertoires was the finding of a later analysis.

The donors were members of the validation cohort, which comprised 120 subjects and was separate from the first cohort of several hundred subjects. Germline trimming cut 6 bases from V and 0 bases from J; bases unmatched to any gene: 7. The CDR3 length is 16 residues. Per the germline V gene, CDR1 is MDHEN and CDR2 is SYDVKM. Regarding this clone: The antigen remains undetermined.

Material for sequencing was PBMCs. The source of this sequence is a young woman in good health and CMV-seronegative. The chain recombines TRBV28 with TRBJ1-1; 10 bases line up with TRBD1. CDR3 region: CASSISGQGMNTEAFF. The CDR3 DNA sequence: TGTGCCAGCAGCATCTCGGGACAGGGGATGAACACTGAAGCTTTCTTT.